Shown below are 22 T cell receptor beta chains from a single sample sequenced in a study of PD-1 blockade in classical Hodgkin lymphoma. Stated time point: cycle 4 day 1 (C4D1), after 6 weeks of nivolumab. Every one of the patients relapsed after autologous stem cell transplantation (brentuximab vedotin exposure was variable). TCRdb's copy holds only in-frame clones and misses some; the assay was immunoSEQ multiplex PCR. The table includes 9,500 or so clones, roughly 85% detected once. This specimen was peripheral blood mononuclear cells (PBMCs), taken before the fourth cycle of nivolumab. All receptors come from a human donor with classical Hodgkin lymphoma.

V and J are TRBV7-9 and TRBJ2-7, with 8 bases identical to TRBD1. CDR1 and CDR2 (germline): SEHNR, FQNEAQ (reference sequence). The length of the CDR3 is 14 residues. Trimming at V came to 3 bases and at J to 5 bases, leaving 6 bases not matched to a gene. CDR3 DNA sequence: TGTGCCAGCAGCTTGGGGACAGGTCTGCACGAGCAGTACTTC. The encoded protein is CASSLGTGLHEQYF.

V gene TRBV4-2 combines with J gene TRBJ1-2; D not resolved. The CDR3 runs 16 residues. Per germline, CDR1 LGHNA and CDR2 YNFKEQ. V was pared by 0 bases and J by 8 bases, with 19 bases between. Here the CDR3 reads CASSQDVSATGGGYTF. Here the CDR3 DNA reads TGTGCCAGCAGCCAAGACGTATCGGCCACGGGTGGGGGCTACACCTTC.

The V and J genes are TRBV6-5 and TRBJ1-3, with D uncertain. Germline V lookup: CDR1 MNHEY, CDR2 SVGAGI. CDR3 length: 15 amino acids. V lost 0 bases to trimming and J lost 1 base, with 7 bases between them. In nucleotides, the CDR3 is TGTGCCAGCAGTTACTCGTGGGGATCTGGAAACACCATATATTTT. It encodes CASSYSWGSGNTIYF.

This clone was seen just once. J is TRBJ2-7 and V is TRBV23-1, with no clear D. TRBV23-1 has ORF status, its function being uncertain. There are 15 residues in the CDR3. Trimming shortened V by 5 bases and J by 3 bases, and 17 bases separated the two germline ends. DNA for the CDR3: TGCGCCAGCAGTGCGTTGAGAGGACCCTTCTACGAGCAGTACTTC. Translation gives CASSALRGPFYEQYF.

V gene TRBV6-4 combines with J gene TRBJ1-2; D may be TRBD1 (6 bases). CDR1 is MRHNA and CDR2 is SNTAGT in the germline V gene. Trimming removed 0 bases from V and 3 bases from J, with 11 bases in between. The CDR3 is 15 amino acids. CDR3 DNA: TGTGCCAGCAGTGACTCGGGGGGGCGAGACTATGGCTACACCTTC. Its protein is CASSDSGGRDYGYTF.

This chain joins TRBV5-4 and TRBJ1-1; no clear D gene. The CDR3 sequence is 12 residues long. V was shortened by 0 bases and J by 4 bases, with 4 bases between the two germline ends. CDR1 is SGHNT, CDR2 YYREEE, per germline (reference sequence). The CDR3 loop is CASSLGTTEAFF. The CDR3 coding sequence is TGTGCCAGCAGCTTGGGGACCACTGAAGCTTTCTTT.

The chain couples TRBV19 to TRBJ1-5; no clear D gene. CDR1 LNHDA and CDR2 SQIVND come from the germline V gene (reference sequence). CDR3 size: 13 residues. The V end was cut by 1 base, the J end by 4 bases, with 5 bases between. The CDR3 is CASSIAGNQPQHF. In nucleotides, the CDR3 is TGTGCCAGTAGTATAGCAGGTAATCAGCCCCAGCATTTT. The variable domain in full, with the rest retrieved from reference TRBV19 and TRBJ1-5, is DGGITQSPKYLFRKEGQNVTLSCEQNLNHDAMYWYRQDPGQGLRLIYYSQIVNDFQKGDIAEGYSVSREKKESFPLTVTSAQKNPTAFYLCASSIAGNQPQHFGDGTRLSIL.

This chain links TRBV2 with TRBJ1-6; a weak D match, TRBD1 (5 bases). V was cut by 10 bases and J by 0 bases, with 19 bases left in between. Germline CDR1 and CDR2: SNHLY and FYNNEI. CDR3 length: 17 residues. CDR3 bases: TGTGCCACCCAAGGGGAGACCAGCAGCTCCTATAATTCACCCCTCCACTTT. Its protein product is CATQGETSSSYNSPLHF.

The rearrangement joins TRBV5-6 to TRBJ2-5; 9 bases map to TRBD1. Judging by the DNA end, TRBJ2-7 fits better; the J call may be wrong. From germline, CDR1 is SGHDT and CDR2 YYEEEE. The CDR3 loop spans 14 amino acids. In DNA form, the CDR3 reads TGTGCCAGCAGCCCCGGACAGGGGAGAGGCGAGCAGTACTTC. Protein: CASSPGQGRGEQYF.

The J gene is TRBJ1-2, the V gene TRBV7-2, with D unclear. This CDR3 has 12 residues. Germline V gene sequence: CDR1 SGHTA, CDR2 FQGNSA. Trimming removed 3 bases at V and 7 bases at J, with 9 bases between. The CDR3 DNA is TGTGCCAGCAGCTTCGATCTAGGTGGCTACACCTTC. The encoded protein is CASSFDLGGYTF. Looking up the rest from reference TRBV7-2 and TRBJ1-2 gives the full variable domain: GAGVSQSPSNKVTEKGKDVELRCDPISGHTALYWYRQSLGQGLEFLIYFQGNSAPDKSGLPSDRFSAERTGGSVSTLTIQRTQQEDSAVYLCASSFDLGGYTFGSGTRLTVV.

The rearrangement joins TRBV6-1 to TRBJ2-5; D is undetermined. V lost 1 base and J lost 2, with 8 bases in between. Germline lookup yields CDR1 MNHNS and CDR2 SASEGT. The CDR3 has 14 residues. This CDR3 is CASSEGSVQETQYF. The DNA of the CDR3 is TGTGCCAGCAGTGAAGGGTCGGTACAAGAGACCCAGTACTTC.

CDR3 sequence: CASSEESLAGGPDTDTQYF. The DNA for the CDR3 is TGTGCCAGCAGTGAAGAATCCCTAGCGGGAGGGCCGGACACAGATACGCAGTATTTT. This sequence joins TRBV2 and TRBJ2-3; 12 bases are shared with TRBD2. Trimming cost V 1 base and J 2 bases; bases outside gene matches: 10. The CDR3 spans 19 residues. Germline assignment: CDR1 SNHLY and CDR2 FYNNEI.

About this clone itself: The germline gene is not matched at one end of the junction; a read error may be the cause. The chain links TRBV6-6 to TRBJ1-5; D remains unclear. This CDR3 is built from 12 residues. CDR1 is MNHNY, CDR2 SVGAGI, per germline (reference sequence). In nucleotides, the CDR3 is TGTGTCAGCAGTTACGGGCTTCAGCCCCAGCATTTT. This gives the protein CVSSYGLQPQHF.

This clone showed up just once. The CDR3 loop reads CASSLLGTPKEKLFF. The CDR3 DNA reads as TGTGCCAGCAGCTTATTAGGGACGCCGAAGGAAAAACTGTTTTTT. The rearrangement uses TRBV7-9 and TRBJ1-4; D perhaps matches TRBD1 (5 bases). The CDR3 totals 15 residues. The germline V gene encodes CDR1 SEHNR and CDR2 FQNEAQ (reference sequence). V was shortened by 2 bases and J by 8 bases, with 15 bases between the two germline ends.

The chain couples TRBV4-2 to TRBJ2-5; the D gene is possibly TRBD1 (6 bases). The J call may be mistaken, given a closer DNA end match to TRBJ2-7. Germline lookup yields CDR1 LGHNA and CDR2 YNFKEQ. This CDR3 has 15 residues. CDR3 sequence reads: CASSLRTDSSYEQYF. The DNA for the CDR3 is TGTGCCAGCAGCCTCCGGACGGACAGCTCCTACGAGCAGTACTTC.

The chain employs TRBV5-1 and TRBJ2-2, with 8 bases lining up with TRBD2. The V segment lost 0 bases and the J segment 6 bases; nucleotides outside the gene matches: 7. Germline V lookup: CDR1 SGHRS, CDR2 YFSETQ. This CDR3 is 16 amino acids long. CDR3 in amino acids: CASSLGGLVISGELFF. CDR3 DNA: TGCGCCAGCAGCTTGGGGGGACTAGTGATATCCGGGGAGCTGTTTTTT.

By share, this clone counts as medium-sized. This chain joins TRBV11-2 and TRBJ2-7; D might be TRBD1 (6 bases). CDR1 SGHAT and CDR2 FQNNGV come from the germline V gene. The CDR3 covers 16 residues. Trimming pared 1 base from V and 0 bases from J, leaving 13 bases between. The CDR3: CASSLGTVRSSYEQYF. In nucleotides, the CDR3 is TGTGCCAGCAGCTTAGGGACAGTTAGGAGCTCCTACGAGCAGTACTTC.

The chain couples TRBV27 to TRBJ2-5; 9 nucleotides match TRBD1. The DNA end is a closer match to TRBJ2-7, so the J assignment may be wrong. The CDR3 runs to 14 residues. Germline CDR1 is MNHEY and CDR2 is SMNVEV (reference sequence). The CDR3 loop is CASSSDRGTYEQYF. Written as DNA, the CDR3 is TGTGCCAGCAGTTCGGACAGGGGTACCTACGAGCAGTACTTC.

The chain has TRBV14 and TRBJ2-2; 9 nucleotides align to TRBD2. Trimming at V came to 4 bases and at J to 1 base, leaving 4 bases not matched to a gene. The CDR3 contains 16 residues. Germline-derived CDR1 and CDR2 are SGHDN and FVKESK. CDR3 sequence: CASSPYSGGNTGELFF. The CDR3 nucleotides are TGTGCCAGCAGCCCGTATAGCGGGGGGAACACCGGGGAGCTGTTTTTT.

This clone was observed once. This chain uses TRBV6-1 with TRBJ1-3; 7 bases map to TRBD1. With V trimmed by 2 bases and J by 2 bases, 3 bases remained unmatched. There are 15 residues in the CDR3. The germline gives CDR1 MNHNS, CDR2 SASEGT. The DNA for the CDR3 is TGTGCCAGCAGTGAACAAACAGGGGCTGGAAACACCATATATTTT. Protein sequence: CASSEQTGAGNTIYF.

The CDR3 spells CASSIGQVQGYNEQFF. The CDR3 bases are TGTGCCAGTAGTATAGGCCAGGTCCAGGGTTACAATGAGCAGTTCTTC. This sequence joins TRBV19 and TRBJ2-1; D might be TRBD1 (5 bases). Germline V gene data show CDR1 as LNHDA and CDR2 as SQIVND (reference sequence). V was pared by 1 base and J by 4 bases, with 14 bases between. This CDR3 comprises 16 residues.

V usage is TRBV6-5 and J usage is TRBJ2-5; no clear D gene. Germline V lookup: CDR1 MNHEY, CDR2 SVGAGI. V lost 4 bases and J lost 5, with 8 bases in between. The CDR3 length is 12 residues. This chain's CDR3 is CASSWGGETQYF. The CDR3 DNA sequence: TGTGCCAGCAGTTGGGGTGGGGAGACCCAGTACTTC.